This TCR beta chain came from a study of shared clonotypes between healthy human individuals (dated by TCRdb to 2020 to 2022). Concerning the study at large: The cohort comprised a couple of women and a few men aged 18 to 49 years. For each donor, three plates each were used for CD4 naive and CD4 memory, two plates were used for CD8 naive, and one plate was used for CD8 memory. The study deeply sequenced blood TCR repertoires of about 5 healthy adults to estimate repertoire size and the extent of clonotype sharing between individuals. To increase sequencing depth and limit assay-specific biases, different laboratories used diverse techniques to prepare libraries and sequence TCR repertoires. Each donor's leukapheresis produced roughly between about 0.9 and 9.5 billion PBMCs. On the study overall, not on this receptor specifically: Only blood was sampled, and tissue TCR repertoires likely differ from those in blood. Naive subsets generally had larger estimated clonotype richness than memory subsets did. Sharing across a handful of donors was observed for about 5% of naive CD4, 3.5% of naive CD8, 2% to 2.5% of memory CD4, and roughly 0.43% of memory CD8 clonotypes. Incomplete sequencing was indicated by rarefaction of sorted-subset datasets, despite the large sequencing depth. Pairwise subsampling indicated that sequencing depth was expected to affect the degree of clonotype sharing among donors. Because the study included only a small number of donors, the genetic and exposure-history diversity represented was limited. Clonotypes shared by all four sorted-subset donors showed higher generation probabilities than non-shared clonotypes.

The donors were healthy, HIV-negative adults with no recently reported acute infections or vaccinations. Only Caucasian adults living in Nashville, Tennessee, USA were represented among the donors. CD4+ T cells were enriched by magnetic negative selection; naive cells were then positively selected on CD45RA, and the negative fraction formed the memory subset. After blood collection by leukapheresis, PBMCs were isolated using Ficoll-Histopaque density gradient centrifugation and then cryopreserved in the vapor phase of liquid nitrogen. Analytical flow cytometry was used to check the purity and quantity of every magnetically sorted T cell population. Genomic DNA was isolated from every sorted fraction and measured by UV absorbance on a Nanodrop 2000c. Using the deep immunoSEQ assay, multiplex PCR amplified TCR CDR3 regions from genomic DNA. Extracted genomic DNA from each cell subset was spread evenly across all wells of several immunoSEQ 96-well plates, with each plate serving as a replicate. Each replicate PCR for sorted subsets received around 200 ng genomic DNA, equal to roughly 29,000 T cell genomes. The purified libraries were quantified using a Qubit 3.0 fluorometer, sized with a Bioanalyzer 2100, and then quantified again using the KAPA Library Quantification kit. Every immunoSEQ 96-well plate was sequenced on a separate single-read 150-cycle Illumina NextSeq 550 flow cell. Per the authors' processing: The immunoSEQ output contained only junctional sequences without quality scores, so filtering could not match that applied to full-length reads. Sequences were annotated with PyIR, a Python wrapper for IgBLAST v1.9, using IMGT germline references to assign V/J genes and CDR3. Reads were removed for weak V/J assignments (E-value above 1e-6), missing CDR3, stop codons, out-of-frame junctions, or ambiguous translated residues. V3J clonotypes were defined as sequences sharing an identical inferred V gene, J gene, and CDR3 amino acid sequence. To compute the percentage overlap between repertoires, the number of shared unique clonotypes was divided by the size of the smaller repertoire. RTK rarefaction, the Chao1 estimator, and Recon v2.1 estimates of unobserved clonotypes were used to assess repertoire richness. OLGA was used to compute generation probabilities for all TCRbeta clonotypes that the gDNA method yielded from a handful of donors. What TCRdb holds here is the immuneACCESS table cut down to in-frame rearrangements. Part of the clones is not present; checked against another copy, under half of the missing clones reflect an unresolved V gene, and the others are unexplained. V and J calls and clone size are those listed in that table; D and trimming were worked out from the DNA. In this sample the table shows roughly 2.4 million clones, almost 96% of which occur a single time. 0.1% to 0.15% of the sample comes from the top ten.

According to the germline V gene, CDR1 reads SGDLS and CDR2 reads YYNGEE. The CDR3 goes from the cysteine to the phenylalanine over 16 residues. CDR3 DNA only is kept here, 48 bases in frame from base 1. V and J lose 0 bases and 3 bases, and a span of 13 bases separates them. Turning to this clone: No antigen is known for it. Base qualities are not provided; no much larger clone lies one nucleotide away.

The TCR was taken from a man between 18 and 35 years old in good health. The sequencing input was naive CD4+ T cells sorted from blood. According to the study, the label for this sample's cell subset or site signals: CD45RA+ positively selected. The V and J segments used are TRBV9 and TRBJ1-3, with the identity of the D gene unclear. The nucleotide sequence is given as TGTGCCAGCAGCGTAGGGGCCGCTCTCCTTGGAAACACCATATATTTT. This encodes CASSVGAALLGNTIYF.